This entry features one T cell receptor beta chain sequence. The antigen is unknown. Here immunoSEQ multiplex PCR was the method, and the copy in TCRdb shows in-frame clones only, minus some. Found here are 60,000 to 85,000 clones, more than 80% of them singletons; the top ten hold 0.77%. V shed 3 bases, J shed 2 bases, and the junction held 4 bases outside the gene matches. The CDR3 extends over 14 amino acids. Germline V gives CDR1 LNHDA, CDR2 SQIVND (reference sequence). This entry comes from a study of a mutant IDH1 vaccine in newly diagnosed glioma. Study background: Vaccination began 4-6 weeks post radiotherapy alone, or with temozolomide cycles.

Time point noted: week 23, last vaccination. Doses of 300 ug of mutant IDH1 20-mer peptide were given with topical imiquimod. Sample: PBMCs, taken from a glioma patient whose treatment included an IDH1 peptide vaccine. The chain employs TRBV19 and TRBJ2-7, with TRBD1 matching over 7 bases. The origin of this receptor is a woman aged 45 to 65 with glioma. The CDR3 protein is CASSMDRSAYEQYF. The DNA for the CDR3 is TGTGCCAGTAGTATGGACAGGTCGGCCTACGAGCAGTACTTC.